This TCR beta chain was profiled in a study of cytomegalovirus exposure and HLA in healthy donors. Overall study results and limits: Segments of the TCR beta V type were, in most cases, productive about 90% or about 30% of the time in an earlier analysis. The later analysis indicated that the majority of CMV-associated TCR beta chains appeared HLA-restricted. TCR beta sequences reportedly predicted most subjects' HLA-A and HLA-B alleles accurately.

This clone was observed a single time. The antigen is not known. This CDR3 is built from 23 residues. Germline CDR1 MNHNS, CDR2 SASEGT. Trimming at V came to 2 bases and at J to 3 bases, leaving 25 bases not matched to a gene. Vbeta (60) and Jbeta (13) primers were used in the PCR. Libraries were prepared by immunoSEQ multiplex PCR; TCRdb keeps only in-frame clonotypes and omits some of them. The sample includes some 160,000 clones, approximately 80% of them seen just once. Sequenced material: PBMCs. The J gene is TRBJ2-2, the V gene TRBV6-1, with 9 nucleotides matching TRBD1. The receptor's source is a man aged 50 or older in good health and CMV-seropositive. The CDR3 here is CASSEKVDRGGQGRGLYTGELFF. For the CDR3, the DNA is TGTGCCAGCAGTGAAAAGGTAGACCGAGGGGGACAGGGACGGGGCCTCTACACCGGGGAGCTGTTTTTT.